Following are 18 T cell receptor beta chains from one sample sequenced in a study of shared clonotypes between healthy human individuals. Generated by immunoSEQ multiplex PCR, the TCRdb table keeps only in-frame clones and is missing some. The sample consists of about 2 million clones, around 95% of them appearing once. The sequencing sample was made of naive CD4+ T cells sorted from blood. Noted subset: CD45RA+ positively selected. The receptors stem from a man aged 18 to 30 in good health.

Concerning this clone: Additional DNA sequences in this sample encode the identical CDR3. The CDR3 nucleotides are TGTGCCAGCAGTGAATTGGCAGATACGCAGTATTTT. It codes for CASSELADTQYF. V usage is TRBV2 and J usage is TRBJ2-3; D remains unclear. Trimming stripped 2 bases from V and 4 bases from J, with 4 bases between. The CDR3 length is 12 residues. Germline CDR1 SNHLY, CDR2 FYNNEI. The variable domain in full, with the rest retrieved from reference TRBV2 and TRBJ2-3, is EPEVTQTPSHQVTQMGQEVILRCVPISNHLYFYWYRQILGQKVEFLVSFYNNEISEKSEIFDDQFSVERPDGSNFTLKIRSTKLEDSAMYFCASSELADTQYFGPGTRLTVL.

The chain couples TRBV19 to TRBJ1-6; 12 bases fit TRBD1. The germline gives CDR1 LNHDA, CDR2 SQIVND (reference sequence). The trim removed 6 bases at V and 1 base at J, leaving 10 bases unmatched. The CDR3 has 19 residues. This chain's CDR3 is CASRPGQGAAVSYNSPLHF. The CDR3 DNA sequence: TGTGCCAGTAGACCGGGACAGGGGGCCGCTGTATCCTATAATTCACCCCTCCACTTT.

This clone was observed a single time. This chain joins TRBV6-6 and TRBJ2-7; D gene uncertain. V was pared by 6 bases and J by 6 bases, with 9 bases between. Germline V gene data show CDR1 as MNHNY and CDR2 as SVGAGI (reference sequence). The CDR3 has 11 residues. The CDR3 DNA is TGTGCCAGCAGCGTTCAGCGCGAGCAGTACTTC. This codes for CASSVQREQYF.

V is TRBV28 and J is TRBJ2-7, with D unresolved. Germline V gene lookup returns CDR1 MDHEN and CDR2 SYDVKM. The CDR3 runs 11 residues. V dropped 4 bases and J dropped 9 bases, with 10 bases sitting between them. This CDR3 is CASSSRDRQYF. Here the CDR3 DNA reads TGTGCCAGCAGTTCAAGGGATCGGCAGTACTTC.

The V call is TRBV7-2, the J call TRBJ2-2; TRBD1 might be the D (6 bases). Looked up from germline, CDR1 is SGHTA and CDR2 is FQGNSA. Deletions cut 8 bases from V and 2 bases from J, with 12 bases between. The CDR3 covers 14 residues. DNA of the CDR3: TGTGCCAGCCCCCAGGGGACAAACACCGGGGAGCTGTTTTTT. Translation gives CASPQGTNTGELFF.

Written as DNA, the CDR3 is TGTGCCAGCAGCTTGACCCCCCCGGGGCAGGGGGTGGGTGAAGCTTTCTTT. The encoded protein is CASSLTPPGQGVGEAFF. V is TRBV5-5 and J is TRBJ1-1; 7 bases fit TRBD1. CDR1 is SGHKS and CDR2 is YYEKEE in the germline V gene (reference sequence). CDR3 size: 17 residues. Germline trimming cut 1 base from V and 7 bases from J; bases unmatched to any gene: 16.

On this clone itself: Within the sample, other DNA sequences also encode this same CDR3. The CDR3 coding sequence is TGTGCCAGCAGCGTCTCCAGCGGGGGGACTGATACGCAGTATTTT. The encoded protein is CASSVSSGGTDTQYF. The rearrangement joins TRBV9 to TRBJ2-3; 9 bases match TRBD2. Looked up from germline, CDR1 is SGDLS and CDR2 is YYNGEE. The CDR3 consists of 15 residues. After removal of 2 bases from V and 6 bases from J, the junction contained 7 bases not matched to a gene.

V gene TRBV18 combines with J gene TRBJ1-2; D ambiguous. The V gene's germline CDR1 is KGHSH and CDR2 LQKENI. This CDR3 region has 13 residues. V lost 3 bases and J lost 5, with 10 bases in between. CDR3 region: CASSPKVEYGYTF. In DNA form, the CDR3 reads TGTGCCAGCTCACCCAAGGTTGAATATGGCTACACCTTC.

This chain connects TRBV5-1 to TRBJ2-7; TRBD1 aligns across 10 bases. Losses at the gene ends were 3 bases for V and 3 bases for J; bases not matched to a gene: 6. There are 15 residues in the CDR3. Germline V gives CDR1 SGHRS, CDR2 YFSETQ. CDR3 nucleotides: TGCGCCAGCAGCTCCTCGACAGGGGGCTTCTACGAGCAGTACTTC. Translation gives CASSSSTGGFYEQYF.

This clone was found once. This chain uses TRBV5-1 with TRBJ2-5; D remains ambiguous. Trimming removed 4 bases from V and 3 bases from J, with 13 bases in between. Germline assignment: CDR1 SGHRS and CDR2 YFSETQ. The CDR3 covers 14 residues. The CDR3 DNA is TGCGCCAGCAGCCTAACTCTCCGGGAAGAGACCCAGTACTTC. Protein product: CASSLTLREETQYF.

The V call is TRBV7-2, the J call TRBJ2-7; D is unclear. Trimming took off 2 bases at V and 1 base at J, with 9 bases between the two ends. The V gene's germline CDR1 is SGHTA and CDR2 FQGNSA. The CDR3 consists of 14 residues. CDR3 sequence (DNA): TGTGCCAGCAGCTTAACAGCGAAGTCCTACGAGCAGTACTTC. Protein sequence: CASSLTAKSYEQYF.

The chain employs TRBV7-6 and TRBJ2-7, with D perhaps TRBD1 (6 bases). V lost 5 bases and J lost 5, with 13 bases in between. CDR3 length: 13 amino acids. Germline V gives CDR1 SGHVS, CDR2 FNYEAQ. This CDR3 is CASSTTTGHEQYF. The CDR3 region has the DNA TGTGCCAGCAGCACAACTACAGGGCACGAGCAGTACTTC.

DNA for the CDR3: TGTGCCACCAGCAGAGATTTTACCGTGTGGGTTGGCTACACCTTC. Translating gives CATSRDFTVWVGYTF. The genes are TRBV15 and TRBJ1-2; no clear D. CDR3 size: 15 residues. Per the germline V gene, CDR1 is LNHNV and CDR2 is YYDKDF (reference sequence). V lost 0 bases and J 7 bases, leaving 15 bases between the germline ends.

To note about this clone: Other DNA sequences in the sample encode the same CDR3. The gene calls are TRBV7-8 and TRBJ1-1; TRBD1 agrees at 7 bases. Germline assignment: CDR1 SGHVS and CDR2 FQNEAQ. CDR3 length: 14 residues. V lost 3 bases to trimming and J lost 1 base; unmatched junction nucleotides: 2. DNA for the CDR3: TGTGCCAGCAGCTTGCGACAGGGGAACACTGAAGCTTTCTTT. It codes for CASSLRQGNTEAFF.

The CDR3 protein is CATRGGNQPQHF. The CDR3 DNA reads as TGTGCCACCCGGGGGGGGAATCAGCCCCAGCATTTT. The V and J genes are TRBV19 and TRBJ1-5, with D possibly being TRBD1 (5 bases). The CDR3 extends over 12 amino acids. From germline, CDR1 is LNHDA and CDR2 SQIVND (reference sequence). V lost 10 bases and J 4 bases, leaving 11 bases between the germline ends. Combining the CDR3 with reference TRBV19 and TRBJ1-5 gives the whole variable domain DGGITQSPKYLFRKEGQNVTLSCEQNLNHDAMYWYRQDPGQGLRLIYYSQIVNDFQKGDIAEGYSVSREKKESFPLTVTSAQKNPTAFYLCATRGGNQPQHFGDGTRLSIL.

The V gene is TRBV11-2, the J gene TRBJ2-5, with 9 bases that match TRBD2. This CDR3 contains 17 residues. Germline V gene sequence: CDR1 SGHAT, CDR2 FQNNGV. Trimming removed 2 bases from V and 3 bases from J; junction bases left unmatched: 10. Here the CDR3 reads CASSLSPLTSGKETQYF. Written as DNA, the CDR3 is TGTGCCAGCAGCTTATCTCCCTTGACTAGCGGAAAAGAGACCCAGTACTTC.

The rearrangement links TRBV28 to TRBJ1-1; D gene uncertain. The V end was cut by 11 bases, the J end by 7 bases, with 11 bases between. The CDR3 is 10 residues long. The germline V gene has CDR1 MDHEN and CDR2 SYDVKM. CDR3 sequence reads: CAAGGVEAFF. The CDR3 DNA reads TGTGCCGCCGGAGGAGTTGAAGCTTTCTTT. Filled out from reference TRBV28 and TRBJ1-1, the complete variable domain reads DVKVTQSSRYLVKRTGEKVFLECVQDMDHENMFWYRQDPGLGLRLIYFSYDVKMKEKGDIPEGYSVSREKKERFSLILESASTNQTSMYLCAAGGVEAFFGQGTRLTVV.

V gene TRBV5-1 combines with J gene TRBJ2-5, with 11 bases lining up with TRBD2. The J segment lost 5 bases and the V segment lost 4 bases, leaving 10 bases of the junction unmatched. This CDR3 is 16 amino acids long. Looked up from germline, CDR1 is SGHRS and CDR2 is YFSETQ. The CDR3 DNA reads TGCGCCAGCAGCCCCTATAGCGGGGGGGCCAGGGAGACCCAGTACTTC. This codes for CASSPYSGGARETQYF.